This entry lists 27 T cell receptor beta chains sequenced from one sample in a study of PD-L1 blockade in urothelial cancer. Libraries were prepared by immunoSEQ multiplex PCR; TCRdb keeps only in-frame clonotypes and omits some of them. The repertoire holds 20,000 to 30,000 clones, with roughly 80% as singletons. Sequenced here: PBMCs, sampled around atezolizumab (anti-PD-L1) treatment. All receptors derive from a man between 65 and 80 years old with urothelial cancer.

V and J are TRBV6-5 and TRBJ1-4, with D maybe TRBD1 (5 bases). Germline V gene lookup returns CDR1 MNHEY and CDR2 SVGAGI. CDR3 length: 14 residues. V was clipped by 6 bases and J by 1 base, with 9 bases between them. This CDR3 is CASRTGGTNEKLFF. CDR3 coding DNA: TGTGCCAGCAGAACAGGCGGAACTAATGAAAAACTGTTTTTT.

The CDR3 DNA follows: TGCGCCAGCAGTGGGCAGGGTAGAACTGAAGCTTTCTTT. It codes for CASSGQGRTEAFF. The chain employs TRBV10-2 and TRBJ1-1; TRBD1 might be the D (5 bases). Trimming removed 4 bases at V and 5 bases at J, with 11 bases between. CDR3 length: 13 amino acids. The germline CDR1 and CDR2 sequences are WSHSY and SAAADI.

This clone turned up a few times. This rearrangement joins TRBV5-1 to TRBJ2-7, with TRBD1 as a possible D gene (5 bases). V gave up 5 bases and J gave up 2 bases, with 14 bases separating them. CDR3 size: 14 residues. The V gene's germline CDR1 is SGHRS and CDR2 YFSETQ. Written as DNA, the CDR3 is TGCGCCAGCAGTTATACAGGCAATACCTACGAGCAGTACTTC. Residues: CASSYTGNTYEQYF.

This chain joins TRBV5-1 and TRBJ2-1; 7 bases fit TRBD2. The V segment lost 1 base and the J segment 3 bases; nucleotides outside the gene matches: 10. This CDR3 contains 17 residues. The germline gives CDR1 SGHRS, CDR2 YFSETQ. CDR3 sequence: CASSLSPLAALYNEQFF. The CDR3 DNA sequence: TGCGCCAGCAGCTTGTCTCCTCTAGCGGCGCTCTACAATGAGCAGTTCTTC.

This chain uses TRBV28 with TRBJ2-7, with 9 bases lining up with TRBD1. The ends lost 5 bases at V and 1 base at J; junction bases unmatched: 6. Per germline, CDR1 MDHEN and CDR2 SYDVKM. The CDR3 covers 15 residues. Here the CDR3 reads CASSRGQGLSYEQYF. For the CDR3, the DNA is TGTGCCAGCAGTAGGGGACAGGGTTTATCCTACGAGCAGTACTTC.

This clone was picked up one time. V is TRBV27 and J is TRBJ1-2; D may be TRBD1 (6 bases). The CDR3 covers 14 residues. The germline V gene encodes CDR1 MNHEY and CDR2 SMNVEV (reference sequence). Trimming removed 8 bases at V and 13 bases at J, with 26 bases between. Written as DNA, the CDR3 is TGTGCCAGCCACTCAGAAATTGGCGGGGGGCCGGCCACCTTC. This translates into CASHSEIGGGPATF.

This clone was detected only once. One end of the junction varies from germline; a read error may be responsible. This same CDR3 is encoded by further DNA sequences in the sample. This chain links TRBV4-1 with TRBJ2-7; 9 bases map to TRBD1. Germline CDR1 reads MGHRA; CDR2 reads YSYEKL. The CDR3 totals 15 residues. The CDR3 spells CASSPPTGGSYEQYF. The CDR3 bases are TGCGCCAGCAGCCCACCGACAGGGGGGTCCTACGAGCAGTACTTT.

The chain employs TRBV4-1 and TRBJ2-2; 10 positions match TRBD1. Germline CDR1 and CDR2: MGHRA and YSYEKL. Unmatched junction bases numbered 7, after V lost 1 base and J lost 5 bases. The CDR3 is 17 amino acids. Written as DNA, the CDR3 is TGCGCCAGCAGCCAAGGAGCGGGACAGGGGTCGACCGGGGAGCTGTTTTTT. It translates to CASSQGAGQGSTGELFF.

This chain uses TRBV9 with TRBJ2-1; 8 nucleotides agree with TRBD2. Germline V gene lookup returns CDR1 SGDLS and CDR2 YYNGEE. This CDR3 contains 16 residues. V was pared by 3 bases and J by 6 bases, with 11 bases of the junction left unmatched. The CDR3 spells CASSARLAPPPNEQFF. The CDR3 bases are TGTGCCAGCAGCGCCAGACTAGCGCCACCCCCCAATGAGCAGTTCTTC.

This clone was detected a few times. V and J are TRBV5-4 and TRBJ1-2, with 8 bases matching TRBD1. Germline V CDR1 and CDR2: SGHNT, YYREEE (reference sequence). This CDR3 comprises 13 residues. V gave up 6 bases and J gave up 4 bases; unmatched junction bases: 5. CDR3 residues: CASTLQGGYGYTF. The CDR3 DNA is TGTGCCAGCACCTTACAGGGGGGCTATGGCTACACCTTC.

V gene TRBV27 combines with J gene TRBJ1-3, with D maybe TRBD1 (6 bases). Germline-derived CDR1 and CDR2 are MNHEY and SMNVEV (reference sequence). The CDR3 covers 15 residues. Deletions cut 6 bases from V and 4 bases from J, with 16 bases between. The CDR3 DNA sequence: TGTGCCAGCAGCCCTAGGGGGAACTCCGGAAACACCATATATTTT. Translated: CASSPRGNSGNTIYF.

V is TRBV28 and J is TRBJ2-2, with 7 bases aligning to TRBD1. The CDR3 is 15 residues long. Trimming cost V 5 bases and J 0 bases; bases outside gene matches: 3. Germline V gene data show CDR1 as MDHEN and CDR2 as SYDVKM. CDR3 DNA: TGTGCCAGCAGTGTGACAGGGACGAACACCGGGGAGCTGTTTTTT. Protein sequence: CASSVTGTNTGELFF.

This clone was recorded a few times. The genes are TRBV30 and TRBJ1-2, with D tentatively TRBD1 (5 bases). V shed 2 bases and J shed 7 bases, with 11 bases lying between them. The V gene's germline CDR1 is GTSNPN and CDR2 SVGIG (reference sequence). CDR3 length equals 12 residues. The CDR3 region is CAWSPGVGGYTF. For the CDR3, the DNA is TGTGCCTGGAGTCCGGGGGTCGGTGGCTACACCTTC. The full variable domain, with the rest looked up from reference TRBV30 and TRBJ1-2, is SQTIHQWPATLVQPVGSPLSLECTVEGTSNPNLYWYRQAAGRGLQLLFYSVGIGQISSEVPQNLSASRPQDRQFILSSKKLLLSDSGFYLCAWSPGVGGYTFGSGTRLTVV.

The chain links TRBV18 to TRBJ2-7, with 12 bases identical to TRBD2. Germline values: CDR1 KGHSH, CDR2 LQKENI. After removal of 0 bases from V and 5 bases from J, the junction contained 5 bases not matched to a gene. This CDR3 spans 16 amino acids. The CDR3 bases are TGTGCCAGCTCACCACCTGGACTAGCGGGATCCCACGAGCAGTACTTC. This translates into CASSPPGLAGSHEQYF. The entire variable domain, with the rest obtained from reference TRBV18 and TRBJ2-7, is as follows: NAGVMQNPRHLVRRRGQEARLRCSPMKGHSHVYWYRQLPEEGLKFMVYLQKENIIDESGMPKERFSAEFPKEGPSILRIQQVVRGDSAAYFCASSPPGLAGSHEQYFGPGTRLTVT.

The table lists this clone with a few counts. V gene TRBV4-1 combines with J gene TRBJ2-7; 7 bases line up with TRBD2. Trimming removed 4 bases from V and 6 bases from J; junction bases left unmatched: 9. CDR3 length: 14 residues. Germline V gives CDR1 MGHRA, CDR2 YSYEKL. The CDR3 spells CASSPREGTGEQYF. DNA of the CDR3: TGCGCCAGCAGCCCAAGGGAGGGAACGGGCGAGCAGTACTTC.

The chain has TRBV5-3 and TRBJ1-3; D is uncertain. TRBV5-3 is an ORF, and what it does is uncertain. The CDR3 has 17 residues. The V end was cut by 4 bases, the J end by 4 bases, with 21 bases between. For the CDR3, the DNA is TGTGCCAGAAGCCCATTCGTCAGGTCCCCGGGGGGAAACACCATATATTTT. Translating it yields CARSPFVRSPGGNTIYF.

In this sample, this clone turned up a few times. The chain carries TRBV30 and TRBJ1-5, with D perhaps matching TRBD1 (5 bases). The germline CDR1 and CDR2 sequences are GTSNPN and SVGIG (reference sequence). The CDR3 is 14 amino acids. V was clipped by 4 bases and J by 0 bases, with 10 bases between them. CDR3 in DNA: TGTGCCTGGAAAGGTGGGGCTAGCAATCAGCCCCAGCATTTT. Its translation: CAWKGGASNQPQHF.

CDR3 sequence reads: CASSLGDRFGNTEAFF. As DNA, the CDR3 is TGCGCCAGCAGCTTGGGGGACAGATTTGGGAACACTGAAGCTTTCTTT. The chain has TRBV5-1 and TRBJ1-1; 7 nucleotides agree with TRBD1. The CDR3 is made up of 16 amino acids. Germline V gene data show CDR1 as SGHRS and CDR2 as YFSETQ. With 0 bases clipped from V and 1 base from J, the junction kept 6 bases outside the gene matches.

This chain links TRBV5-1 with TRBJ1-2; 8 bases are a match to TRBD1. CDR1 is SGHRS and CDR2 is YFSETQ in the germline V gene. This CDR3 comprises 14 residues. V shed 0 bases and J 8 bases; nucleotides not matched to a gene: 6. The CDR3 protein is CASSLGPTGEGYTF. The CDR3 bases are TGCGCCAGCAGCTTGGGGCCGACAGGGGAGGGCTACACCTTC.

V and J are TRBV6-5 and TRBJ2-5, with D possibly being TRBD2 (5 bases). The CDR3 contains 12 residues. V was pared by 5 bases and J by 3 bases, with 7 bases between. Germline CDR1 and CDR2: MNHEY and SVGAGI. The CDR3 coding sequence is TGTGCCAGCAGTCGGGGAGAAGAGACCCAGTACTTC. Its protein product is CASSRGEETQYF.

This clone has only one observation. CDR3 protein: CASSRKELGQGGDQPQHF. For the CDR3, the DNA is TGTGCCAGCAGCCGCAAAGAATTAGGACAGGGTGGAGATCAGCCCCAGCATTTT. The V call is TRBV21-1, the J call TRBJ1-5; the table's D call, TRBD1, was not checked against the DNA. TRBV21-1 is flagged as a pseudogene. This CDR3 is built from 18 residues.

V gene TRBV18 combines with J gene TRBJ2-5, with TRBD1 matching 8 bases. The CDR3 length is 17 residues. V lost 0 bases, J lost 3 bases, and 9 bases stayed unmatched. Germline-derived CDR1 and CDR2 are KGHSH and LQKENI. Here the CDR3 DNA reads TGTGCCAGCTCACCACCGACCGGACAGGGTGCGAAAGAGACCCAGTACTTC. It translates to CASSPPTGQGAKETQYF.

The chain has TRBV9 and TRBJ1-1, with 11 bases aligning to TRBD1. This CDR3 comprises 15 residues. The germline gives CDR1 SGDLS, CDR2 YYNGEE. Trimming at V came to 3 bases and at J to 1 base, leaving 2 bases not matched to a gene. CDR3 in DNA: TGTGCCAGCAGCGGGGGGACAGGGGGGAACACTGAAGCTTTCTTT. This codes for CASSGGTGGNTEAFF.

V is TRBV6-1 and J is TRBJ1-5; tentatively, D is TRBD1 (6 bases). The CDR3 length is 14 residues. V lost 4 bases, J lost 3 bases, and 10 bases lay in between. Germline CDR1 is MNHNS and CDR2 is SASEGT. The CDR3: CASSVDSANQPQHF. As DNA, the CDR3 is TGTGCCAGCAGTGTGGACAGCGCCAATCAGCCCCAGCATTTT.

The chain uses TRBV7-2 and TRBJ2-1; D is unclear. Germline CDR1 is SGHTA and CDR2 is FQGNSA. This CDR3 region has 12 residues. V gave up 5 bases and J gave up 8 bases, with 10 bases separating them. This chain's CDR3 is CASSVETYEQFF. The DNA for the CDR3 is TGTGCCAGCAGCGTCGAGACTTATGAGCAGTTCTTC.

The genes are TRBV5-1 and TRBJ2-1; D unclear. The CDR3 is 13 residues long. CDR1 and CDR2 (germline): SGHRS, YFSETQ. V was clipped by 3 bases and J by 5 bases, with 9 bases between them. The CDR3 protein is CASSSLSHNEQFF. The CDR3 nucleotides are TGCGCCAGCAGCTCCTTGAGCCACAATGAGCAGTTCTTC.

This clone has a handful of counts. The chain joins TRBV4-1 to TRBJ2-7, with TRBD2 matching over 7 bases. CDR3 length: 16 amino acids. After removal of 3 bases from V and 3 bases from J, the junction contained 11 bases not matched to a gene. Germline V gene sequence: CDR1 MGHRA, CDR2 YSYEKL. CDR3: CASSHTLAKRDYEQYF. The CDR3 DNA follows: TGCGCCAGCAGCCATACCCTTGCCAAGCGGGACTACGAGCAGTACTTC.